This TCR beta chain originates from a study of blood T cell repertoires in COVID-19. Individuals drawn from 24 US areas were roughly 18 to 95 years old. Participants reported their clinical history, and cohort assignment relied on those reports. Sequencing used immunoSEQ multiplex PCR; TCRdb keeps in-frame clones, though not all of them. The sample has 250,000 to 400,000 clones, around 87% seen once. As regards this clone: The sample holds other DNA sequences that translate to the same CDR3.

V was clipped by 2 bases and J by 5 bases, with 6 bases between them. Per germline, CDR1 MDHEN and CDR2 SYDVKM. The length of the CDR3 is 12 residues. The chain has TRBV28 and TRBJ1-2; the D gene is possibly TRBD1 (5 bases). Sequenced input: PBMCs or T cells enriched from blood (not recorded which). The sequence came from a woman aged 25 to 39 who had recovered from COVID-19. CDR3 region: CASSLGGYGYTF. The CDR3 DNA follows: TGTGCCAGCAGTTTAGGGGGGTATGGCTACACCTTC.